The 17 T cell receptor beta chains in this list originate from one sample, sequenced in a study of blood T cells in healthy people across ages. Through a sample-barcoded 5' primer and a J-beta primer mix, a second PCR was run for about 7 to 12 cycles. TCRdb called the 5' RACE reads again in MiXCR, with one record for every CDR3 protein. The table lists more than 650,000 distinct CDR3 sequences, about 55% of them singletons. The source material was blood. The source is an elderly man in good health.

The V gene is TRBV29-1, the J gene TRBJ2-5, with 7 bases that match TRBD2. The germline gives CDR1 SQVTM, CDR2 ANQGSEA. The junction had 3 bases not matched to a gene; V was cut back by 6 bases and J by 5 bases. There are 11 residues in the CDR3. The CDR3 DNA is TGCAGCGTATGGGAGGGGGAGACCCAGTACTTC. It encodes CSVWEGETQYF. The whole variable domain, remainder taken from reference TRBV29-1 and TRBJ2-5, is SAVISQKPSRDICQRGTSLTIQCQVDSQVTMMFWYRQQPGQSLTLIATANQGSEATYESGFVIDKFPISRPNLTFSTLTVSNMSPEDSSIYLCSVWEGETQYFGPGTRLLVL.

The genes are TRBV6-2 or TRBV6-3 and TRBJ1-2; possibly TRBD1 for D (5 bases). CDR3 size: 15 residues. Germline CDR1 and CDR2: MNHEY and SVGEGT. V was clipped by 6 bases and J by 3 bases, with 17 bases between them. This chain's CDR3 is CASRDFKGYDYGYTF. The CDR3 DNA reads as TGTGCCAGCAGGGACTTTAAGGGGTACGACTATGGCTACACCTTC.

The chain combines TRBV20-1 with TRBJ2-1, with TRBD2 matching 9 bases. V trimming: 7 bases; J trimming: 2 bases; junction bases outside the gene matches: 3. This CDR3 comprises 13 residues. The V gene's germline CDR1 is DFQATT and CDR2 SNEGSKA (reference sequence). The CDR3 sequence is CSVREGPYNEQFF. CDR3 DNA: TGCAGTGTGCGGGAGGGCCCCTACAATGAGCAGTTCTTC.

The CDR3 bases are TGTGCCAGCAGCGTTTCCCAGGGGGGAGAGACCCAGTACTTC. The encoded protein is CASSVSQGGETQYF. The gene calls are TRBV9 and TRBJ2-5, with D perhaps TRBD1 (7 bases). The V and J ends lost 2 bases and 4 bases respectively, with 12 bases between them. Germline V gives CDR1 SGDLS, CDR2 YYNGEE. The CDR3 consists of 14 residues.

This clonotype has just a few counts. Relative to the germline gene, one junction end is altered; a read error may explain this. The rearrangement joins TRBV6-6 to TRBJ2-3; the match to TRBD2 covers 8 bases. The length of the CDR3 is 16 residues. The V gene's germline CDR1 is MNHNY and CDR2 SVGAGI (reference sequence). The CDR3 loop reads CASSYGSGRSTDTQYF. The CDR3 bases are TGTGCCAGCAGTTACGGGAGCGGGAGAAGCACAGACACGCAGTATTTT.

In this sample, this clonotype turned up once. The V gene is TRBV27, the J gene TRBJ2-4; perhaps D is TRBD1 or TRBD2 (7 bases each). Trimming left V 5 bases short and J 13 bases short, with 24 bases between. This CDR3 spans 15 amino acids. Per the germline V gene, CDR1 is MNHEY and CDR2 is SMNVEV (reference sequence). CDR3 DNA sequence: TGTGCCAGCAGTCCCGGACAGGTAGCGCTGCGGGAGCAGTACTTC. Its protein product is CASSPGQVALREQYF.

CDR3 DNA sequence: TGTGCCAGCAGCACGCCGGCCAGGGGATCCTACAATGAGCAGTTCTTC. It codes for CASSTPARGSYNEQFF. This rearrangement joins TRBV7-9 to TRBJ2-1; D perhaps matches TRBD1 (6 bases). The CDR3 consists of 16 residues. CDR1 SEHNR and CDR2 FQNEAQ come from the germline V gene (reference sequence). With 5 bases removed from V and 1 base from J, the gap between germline ends came to 15 bases.

On this clonotype: The germline gene is not matched at one end of the junction; a read error may be the cause. The rearrangement uses TRBV12-3 or TRBV12-4 and TRBJ2-3; the D gene is possibly TRBD2 (6 bases). This CDR3 comprises 14 residues. In DNA, the CDR3 is TGTGCCAGCAGTTTCGCGGGGACCACAGATACGCGGTATTTT. Translated: CASSFAGTTDTRYF.

In this sample, this clonotype turned up a few times. This chain links TRBV6-1 with TRBJ1-2; TRBD1 agrees at 10 bases. Germline CDR1 reads MNHNS; CDR2 reads SASEGT. The CDR3 runs to 14 residues. The ends lost 2 bases at V and 8 bases at J; junction bases unmatched: 5. CDR3 sequence: CASSERGTGVGYTF. The CDR3 region has the DNA TGTGCCAGCAGTGAAAGGGGGACAGGGGTAGGCTACACCTTC.

This clonotype was recorded a few times. This chain joins TRBV29-1 and TRBJ2-5; tentatively, D is TRBD1 or TRBD2 (6 bases each). Trimming removed 1 base at V and 4 bases at J, with 10 bases between. From germline, CDR1 is SQVTM and CDR2 ANQGSEA. The CDR3 extends over 13 amino acids. CDR3 DNA sequence: TGCAGCGTTGAAGTCGGAGGGGGAGAGACCCAGTACTTC. This encodes CSVEVGGGETQYF.

This chain connects TRBV27 to TRBJ2-5; D remains unclear. CDR1 is MNHEY, CDR2 SMNVEV, per germline (reference sequence). The CDR3 extends over 13 amino acids. The ends were cut back, 6 bases at V and 2 bases at J, with 10 bases in the middle. The CDR3 protein is CASRRRPQETQYF. The CDR3 DNA is TGTGCCAGCAGGAGACGGCCTCAAGAGACCCAGTACTTC.

V gene TRBV5-1 combines with J gene TRBJ2-7; 8 nucleotides match TRBD2. Losses at the gene ends were 5 bases for V and 0 bases for J; bases not matched to a gene: 7. The CDR3 runs to 15 residues. Looked up from germline, CDR1 is SGHRS and CDR2 is YFSETQ. The CDR3 loop is CASRPLAAASYEQYF. The CDR3 bases are TGCGCCAGCAGACCACTAGCGGCCGCCTCCTACGAGCAGTACTTC.

The V gene is TRBV11-2, the J gene TRBJ2-3, with 7 nucleotides matching TRBD2. Per germline, CDR1 SGHAT and CDR2 FQNNGV. The trim removed 4 bases at V and 14 bases at J, leaving 24 bases unmatched. The length of the CDR3 is 17 residues. The CDR3 is CASSSFGWRELHRYAYF. CDR3 DNA: TGTGCCAGCAGCTCATTCGGTTGGCGGGAGCTTCACAGATACGCGTATTTT.

This clonotype appeared a single time. The chain is built from TRBV12-3 or TRBV12-4 and TRBJ2-1; TRBD1 matches 7 bases. Trimming at V came to 4 bases and at J to 6 bases, leaving 9 bases not matched to a gene. CDR3 size: 15 residues. Here the CDR3 DNA reads TGTGCCAGCAGTTCGCGGAGGACAGGAGGCAATGAGCAGTTCTTC. This encodes CASSSRRTGGNEQFF.

This clonotype was counted between two and nine times. This sequence joins TRBV5-1 and TRBJ2-3, with TRBD2 matching over 10 bases. Per germline, CDR1 SGHRS and CDR2 YFSETQ. The length of the CDR3 is 15 residues. The ends lost 3 bases at V and 3 bases at J; junction bases unmatched: 4. The CDR3 DNA follows: TGCGCCAGCAGCTCGGGACTAGCGATAACAGATACGCAGTATTTT. This encodes CASSSGLAITDTQYF.

The rearrangement joins TRBV5-1 to TRBJ2-2; D is perhaps TRBD1 (6 bases). Trimming cost V 4 bases and J 6 bases, with 16 bases left between them. Germline V gene sequence: CDR1 SGHRS, CDR2 YFSETQ. The CDR3 is 15 residues long. CDR3 amino acids: CASSQTGFVPGELFF. CDR3 coding DNA: TGCGCCAGCAGCCAAACAGGGTTTGTTCCCGGGGAGCTGTTTTTT.

This clonotype came up a few times. This CDR3 is CASSETGQGSPLHF. The CDR3 nucleotides read TGCGCCAGCAGCGAGACAGGCCAAGGGTCACCCCTCCACTTT. The chain has TRBV5-1 and TRBJ1-6; D possibly corresponds to TRBD1 (6 bases). Trimming pared 4 bases from V and 10 bases from J, leaving 15 bases between. CDR1 and CDR2 from the germline V gene are SGHRS and YFSETQ. CDR3 length: 14 amino acids.